Listed here are 20 T cell receptor beta chains from one sample, sequenced in a study of tumor and adjacent non-tumor tissue in lung cancer. This sample's RNA came from whole unsorted tissue. TCRbeta libraries were built with three rounds of nested PCR, modified from ARM-PCR. TCRdb reprocessed the multiplex PCR reads via MiXCR and lists one record per CDR3 protein. The sample holds about 200,000 distinct CDR3 sequences, less than 80% seen once. The sample taken for sequencing was lung tumor tissue. All receptors derive from a man aged 60 to 69 with non-small cell lung cancer.

This clonotype was detected a few times. The chain is built from TRBV12-3 or TRBV12-4 and TRBJ1-5, with D unresolved. This CDR3 has 13 residues. V was shortened by 6 bases and J by 3 bases, with 9 bases between the two germline ends. The CDR3 is CASSKGSNQPQHF. CDR3 nucleotides: TGTGCCAGCAGCAAGGGTTCCAATCAGCCCCAGCATTTT.

The chain carries TRBV6-5 and TRBJ2-1; D gene ambiguous. Germline CDR1 reads MNHEY; CDR2 reads SVGAGI. The CDR3 is 14 amino acids. The V end was cut by 0 bases, the J end by 5 bases, with 8 bases between. CDR3 DNA sequence: TGTGCCAGCAGTTACTCTTTCAACCACAATGAGCAGTTCTTC. Translating gives CASSYSFNHNEQFF.

Turning to this clonotype: Sequence at one end of the junction differs from germline and may be a read error. This rearrangement joins TRBV20-1 to TRBJ1-1; D unresolved. Germline lookup yields CDR1 DFQATT and CDR2 SNEGSKA (reference sequence). The CDR3 spans 12 residues. The DNA for the CDR3 is TGCAGTGCCCATTCGAGCAACATTGAAGCTTTCTTT. It encodes CSAHSSNIEAFF.

For this clonotype: The CDR3 ends on some other residue instead of the conserved phenylalanine or tryptophan, so this is likely a read error. The V and J genes are TRBV11-1 and TRBJ2-7; possible D gene TRBD1, 6 bases. Trimming cost V 6 bases and J 0 bases, with 15 bases left between them. The CDR3 loop spans 15 amino acids. Per the germline V gene, CDR1 is SGHAT and CDR2 is FQDESV (reference sequence). The CDR3 protein is CASSAGQPPSYEQYY. CDR3 DNA sequence: TGTGCCAGCAGTGCTGGACAGCCACCCTCCTACGAGCAGTACTAC.

This clonotype occurred many times. V and J are TRBV29-1 and TRBJ2-2; weak D call: TRBD2 (6 bases). V lost 4 bases and J 6 bases, leaving 12 bases between the germline ends. Germline CDR1 and CDR2: SQVTM and ANQGSEA. The CDR3 sequence is 13 residues long. In DNA, the CDR3 is TGCAGCGTTGCCCGGGGGAATTCCGGGGAGCTGTTTTTT. Its translation is CSVARGNSGELFF.

This clonotype was observed a handful of times. The chain couples TRBV7-8 to TRBJ2-7; D perhaps matches TRBD1 (5 bases). Germline lookup yields CDR1 SGHVS and CDR2 FQNEAQ. The CDR3 loop spans 15 amino acids. V lost 1 base to trimming and J lost 7 bases, with 17 bases between them. This CDR3 is CASSLVGQGLSEQYF. The CDR3 nucleotides read TGTGCCAGCAGCTTAGTAGGCCAGGGTTTGAGTGAGCAGTACTTC.

Worth noting for this clonotype: It may be a read error: a sequence one base away is much more abundant. V usage is TRBV4-2 and J usage is TRBJ2-1; possibly TRBD2 for D (5 bases). This CDR3 region has 15 residues. Looked up from germline, CDR1 is LGHNA and CDR2 is YNFKEQ. CDR3 region: CASSQGSRSDDEPFF. CDR3 in DNA: TGTGCCAGCAGCCAAGGATCCCGTAGCGACGATGAGCCGTTCTTC.

To note about this clonotype: Compared with germline, one end of the junction differs, possibly owing to a read error. The rearrangement links TRBV7-8 to TRBJ1-5; 7 bases are a match to TRBD1. CDR3 length: 15 amino acids. The germline CDR1 and CDR2 sequences are SGHVS and FQNEAQ. CDR3 DNA: TGTGACAGCAGCTTAAGCGGACAGGTTTCTCAACCCCAGCATTTT. Its translation: CDSSLSGQVSQPQHF.

This chain links TRBV11-1 with TRBJ1-4; unclear D gene. Trimming took 5 bases from V and 7 from J, leaving 17 bases between them. The CDR3 runs to 15 residues. Germline V gives CDR1 SGHAT, CDR2 FQDESV (reference sequence). The DNA for the CDR3 is TGTGCCAGCAGCCCTCGCTGGGATACGTCTGAAAAACTGTTTTTT. Amino acids: CASSPRWDTSEKLFF.

V gene TRBV12-3 or TRBV12-4 combines with J gene TRBJ2-3; a weak D match, TRBD2 (5 bases). CDR3 size: 15 residues. V was cut by 0 bases and J by 6 bases, with 13 bases left in between. The CDR3 bases are TGTGCCAGCAGTTTAGCGGACTTCCCCACGGATACGCAGTATTTT. Translation: CASSLADFPTDTQYF.

The genes are TRBV11-3 and TRBJ2-1; no firm D call. Germline V gives CDR1 SGHNT, CDR2 YENEEA. With 5 bases removed from V and 5 bases from J, the gap between germline ends came to 10 bases. CDR3 length: 13 amino acids. The CDR3 DNA reads as TGTGCCAGCAGCCGGATAATCGACAATGAGCAGTTCTTC. Protein product: CASSRIIDNEQFF.

This clonotype was detected ten times or more. The chain is built from TRBV20-1 and TRBJ2-7; 8 bases are shared with TRBD1. The length of the CDR3 is 13 residues. V trimming: 3 bases; J trimming: 5 bases; junction bases outside the gene matches: 6. Germline V lookup: CDR1 DFQATT, CDR2 SNEGSKA (reference sequence). CDR3 DNA: TGCAGTGCTAGGACAGGGGTTGGGGACGAGCAGTACTTC. Amino acid sequence: CSARTGVGDEQYF.

On this clonotype itself: A much larger clone lies one base from this, so it may be a read error. V and J are TRBV29-1 and TRBJ2-5; no clear D. CDR1 is SQVTM, CDR2 ANQGSEA, per germline. The CDR3 has 12 amino acids. Trimming took off 7 bases at V and 5 bases at J, with 14 bases between the two ends. Written as DNA, the CDR3 is TGCAGCGACCAACGGAATAGGGAGACCCAGTACTTC. It encodes CSDQRNRETQYF. The full variable domain, with the rest looked up from reference TRBV29-1 and TRBJ2-5, is SAVISQKPSRDICQRGTSLTIQCQVDSQVTMMFWYRQQPGQSLTLIATANQGSEATYESGFVIDKFPISRPNLTFSTLTVSNMSPEDSSIYLCSDQRNRETQYFGPGTRLLVL.

The genes are TRBV12-5 and TRBJ2-7; 8 bases match TRBD1. Germline CDR1 reads LGHNT; CDR2 reads FRNRAP. J gave up 6 bases and V 4 bases, and 8 bases lay outside the gene matches. The CDR3 has 14 amino acids. CDR3 DNA sequence: TGTGCTAGTGGTTCGTCTCAGGGGGCCGGCGAGCAGTACTTC. Translation gives CASGSSQGAGEQYF. The whole variable domain, filled in from reference TRBV12-5 and TRBJ2-7, reads DARVTQTPRHKVTEMGQEVTMRCQPILGHNTVFWYRQTMMQGLELLAYFRNRAPLDDSGMPKDRFSAEMPDATLATLKIQPSEPRDSAVYFCASGSSQGAGEQYFGPGTRLTVT.

Comments on this clonotype: The junction does not match germline at one end; this may be a read error. This chain uses TRBV6-1 with TRBJ1-1; D unclear. Looked up from germline, CDR1 is MNHNS and CDR2 is SASEGT. The length of the CDR3 is 13 residues. The CDR3 DNA reads TGTGCTAGCAGGACTGGGTTGAACACTGAAGCTCTCTTC. Translation: CASRTGLNTEALF.

In regard to this clonotype: A clone one base away is much larger, so this may be a read error. This sequence joins TRBV4-3 and TRBJ2-5, with TRBD2 matching 7 bases. J was trimmed by 2 bases and V by 2 bases; bases with no gene match: 8. CDR3 size: 16 residues. The germline CDR1 and CDR2 sequences are LGHNA and YSLEER. As DNA, the CDR3 is TGCGCCAGCAGCCAAACCGGAGCGGGGACGCAAGAGACCCAGTACTTC. This gives the protein CASSQTGAGTQETQYF.

In the case of this clonotype: It may be a read error: a sequence one base away is much more abundant. J is TRBJ2-3 and V is TRBV12-3 or TRBV12-4; 16 nucleotides align to TRBD2. The CDR3 totals 17 residues. The ends lost 7 bases at V and 5 bases at J; junction bases unmatched: 9. In DNA, the CDR3 is TGTGCCAGCAATGCGGGACTAGCGGGGGGGCCTGGAGATACGCAGTATTTT. This encodes CASNAGLAGGPGDTQYF.

Comment on this clonotype: The germline gene is not matched at one end of the junction; a read error may be the cause. V usage is TRBV29-1 and J usage is TRBJ1-5, with D maybe TRBD1 (5 bases). In germline, CDR1 is SQVTM, CDR2 ANQGSEA. The CDR3 length is 14 residues. CDR3 residues: CSVAGPGSDQPEHF. The CDR3 coding sequence is TGCAGCGTCGCAGGGCCGGGATCGGATCAGCCCGAGCATTTT.

The chain joins TRBV5-6 to TRBJ2-7, with a tentative D call TRBD2 (5 bases). The CDR3 has 13 amino acids. CDR1 and CDR2 from the germline V gene are SGHDT and YYEEEE. CDR3 nucleotides: TGTGCGAGCGGCAGCAGCAAGCGCCACGAGCAGTACTTC. This gives the protein CASGSSKRHEQYF.

This clonotype occurred many times. The chain joins TRBV20-1 to TRBJ2-5; 11 bases agree with TRBD2. The CDR3 is 16 amino acids. The J segment lost 5 bases and the V segment lost 0 bases, leaving 8 bases of the junction unmatched. Per the germline V gene, CDR1 is DFQATT and CDR2 is SNEGSKA (reference sequence). The CDR3: CSARDYELAGVETQYF. In DNA, the CDR3 is TGCAGTGCTAGAGATTATGAACTAGCGGGAGTGGAGACCCAGTACTTC.